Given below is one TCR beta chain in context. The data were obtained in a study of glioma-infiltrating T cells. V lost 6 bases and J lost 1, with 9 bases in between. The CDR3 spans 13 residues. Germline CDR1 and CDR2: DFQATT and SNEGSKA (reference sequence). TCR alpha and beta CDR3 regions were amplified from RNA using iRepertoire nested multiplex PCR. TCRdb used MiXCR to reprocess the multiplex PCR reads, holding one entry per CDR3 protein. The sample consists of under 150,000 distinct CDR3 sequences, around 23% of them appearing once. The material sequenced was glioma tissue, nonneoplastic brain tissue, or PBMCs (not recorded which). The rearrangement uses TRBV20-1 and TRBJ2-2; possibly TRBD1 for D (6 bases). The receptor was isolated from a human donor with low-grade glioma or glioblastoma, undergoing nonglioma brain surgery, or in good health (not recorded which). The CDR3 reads CSAPGQNTGELFF. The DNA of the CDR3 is TGCAGTGCCCCGGGACAGAACACCGGGGAGCTGTTTTTT.